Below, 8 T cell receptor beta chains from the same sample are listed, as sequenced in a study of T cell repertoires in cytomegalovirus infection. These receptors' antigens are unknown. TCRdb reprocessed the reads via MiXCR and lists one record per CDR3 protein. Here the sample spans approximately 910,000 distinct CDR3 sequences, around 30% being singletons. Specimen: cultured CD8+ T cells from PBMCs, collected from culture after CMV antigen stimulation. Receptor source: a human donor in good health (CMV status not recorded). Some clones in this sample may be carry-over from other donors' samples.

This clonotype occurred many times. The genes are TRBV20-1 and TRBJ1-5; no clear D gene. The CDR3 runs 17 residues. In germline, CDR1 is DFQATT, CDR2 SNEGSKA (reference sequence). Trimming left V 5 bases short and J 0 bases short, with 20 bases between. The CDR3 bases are TGCAGTGCTCCCGATGGAGGGTATGGGTATAGCAATCAGCCCCAGCATTTT. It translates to CSAPDGGYGYSNQPQHF.

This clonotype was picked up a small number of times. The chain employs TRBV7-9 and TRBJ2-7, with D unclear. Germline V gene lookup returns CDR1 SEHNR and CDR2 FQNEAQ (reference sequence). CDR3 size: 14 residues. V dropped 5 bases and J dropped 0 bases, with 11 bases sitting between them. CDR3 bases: TGTGCCAGCAGCCCCAGTGAGATCTCCTACGAGCAGTACTTC. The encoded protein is CASSPSEISYEQYF.

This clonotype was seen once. The chain's CDR3 is CASSLGFGGYTF. The CDR3 DNA sequence: TGCGCCAGCAGCTTGGGATTCGGTGGCTACACCTTC. The chain combines TRBV5-1 with TRBJ1-2, with unresolved D. The CDR3 is 12 amino acids. V gave up 0 bases and J gave up 7 bases, with 7 bases separating them. The germline V gene has CDR1 SGHRS and CDR2 YFSETQ.

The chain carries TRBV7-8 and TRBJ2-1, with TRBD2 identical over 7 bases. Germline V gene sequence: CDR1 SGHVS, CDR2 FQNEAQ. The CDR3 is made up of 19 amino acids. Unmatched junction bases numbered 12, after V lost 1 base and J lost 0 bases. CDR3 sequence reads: CASSLDVRTSWSSYNEQFF. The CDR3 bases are TGTGCCAGCAGCTTAGATGTTAGGACTAGTTGGTCCTCCTACAATGAGCAGTTCTTC.

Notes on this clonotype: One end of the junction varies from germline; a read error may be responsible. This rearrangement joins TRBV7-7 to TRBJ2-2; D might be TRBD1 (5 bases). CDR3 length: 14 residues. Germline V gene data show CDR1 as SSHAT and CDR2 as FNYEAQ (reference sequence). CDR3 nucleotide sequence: TGTGCTAGCAGCACGCCAGGGTTCGTCGGGGAGCTGTTTTTT. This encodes CASSTPGFVGELFF.

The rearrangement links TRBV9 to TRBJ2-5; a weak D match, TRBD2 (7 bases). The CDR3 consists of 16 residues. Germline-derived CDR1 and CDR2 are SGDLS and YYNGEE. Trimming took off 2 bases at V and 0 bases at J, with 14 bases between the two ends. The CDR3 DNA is TGTGCCAGCAGCGTCCTTCGCGGGGGCAACCAAGAGACCCAGTACTTC. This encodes CASSVLRGGNQETQYF.

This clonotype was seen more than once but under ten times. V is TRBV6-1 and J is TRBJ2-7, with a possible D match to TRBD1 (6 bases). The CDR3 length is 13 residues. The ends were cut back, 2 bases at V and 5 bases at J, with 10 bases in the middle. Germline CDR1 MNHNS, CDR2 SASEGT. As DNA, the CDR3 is TGTGCCAGCAGTGAACTGACAGGCAACGAGCAGTACTTC. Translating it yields CASSELTGNEQYF.

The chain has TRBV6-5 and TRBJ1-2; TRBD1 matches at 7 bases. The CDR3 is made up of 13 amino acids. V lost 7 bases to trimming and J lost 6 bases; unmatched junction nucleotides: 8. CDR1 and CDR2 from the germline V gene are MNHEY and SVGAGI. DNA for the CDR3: TGTGCCAGCACCCCTGGAGGGGGCGATGGCTACACCTTC. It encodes CASTPGGGDGYTF.